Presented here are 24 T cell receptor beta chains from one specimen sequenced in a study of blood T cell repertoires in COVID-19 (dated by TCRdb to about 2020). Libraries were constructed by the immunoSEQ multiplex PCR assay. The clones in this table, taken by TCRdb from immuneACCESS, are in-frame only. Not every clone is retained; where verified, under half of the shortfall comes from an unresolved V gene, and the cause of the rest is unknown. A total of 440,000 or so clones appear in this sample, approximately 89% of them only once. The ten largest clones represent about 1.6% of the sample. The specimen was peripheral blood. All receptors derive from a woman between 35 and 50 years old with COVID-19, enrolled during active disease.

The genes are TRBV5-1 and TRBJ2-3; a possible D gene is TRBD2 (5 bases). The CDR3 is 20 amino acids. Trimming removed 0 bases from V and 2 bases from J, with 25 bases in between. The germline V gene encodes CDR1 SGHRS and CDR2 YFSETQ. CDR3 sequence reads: CASSLEGTRPRSGNTDTQYF. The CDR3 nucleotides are TGCGCCAGCAGCTTGGAGGGAACCCGGCCGCGAAGCGGTAACACAGATACGCAGTATTTT.

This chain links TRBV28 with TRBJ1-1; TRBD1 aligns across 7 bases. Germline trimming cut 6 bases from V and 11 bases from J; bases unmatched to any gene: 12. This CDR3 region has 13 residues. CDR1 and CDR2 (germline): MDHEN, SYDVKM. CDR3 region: CASSSGDRVYAFF. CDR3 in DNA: TGTGCCAGCAGCTCGGGAGACAGGGTTTATGCTTTCTTT.

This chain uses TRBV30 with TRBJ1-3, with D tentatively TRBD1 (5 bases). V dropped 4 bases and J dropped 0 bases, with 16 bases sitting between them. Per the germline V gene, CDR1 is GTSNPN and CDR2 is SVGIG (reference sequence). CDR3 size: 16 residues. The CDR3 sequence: CAWTIWQGYSGNTIYF. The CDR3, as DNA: TGTGCCTGGACCATATGGCAGGGCTACTCTGGAAACACCATATATTTT.

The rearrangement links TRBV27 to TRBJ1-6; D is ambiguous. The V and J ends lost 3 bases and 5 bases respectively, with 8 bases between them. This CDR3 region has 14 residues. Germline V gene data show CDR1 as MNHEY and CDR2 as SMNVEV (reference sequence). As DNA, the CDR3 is TGTGCCAGCAGTTTTCGTAGTGATAATTCACCCCTCCACTTT. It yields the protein CASSFRSDNSPLHF.

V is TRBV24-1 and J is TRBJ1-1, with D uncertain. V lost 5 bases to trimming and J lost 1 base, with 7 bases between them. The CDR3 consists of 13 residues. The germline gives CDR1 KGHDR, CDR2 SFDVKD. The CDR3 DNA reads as TGTGCCACCAGTGCTTCGGGGAACACTGAAGCTTTCTTT. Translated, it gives CATSASGNTEAFF.

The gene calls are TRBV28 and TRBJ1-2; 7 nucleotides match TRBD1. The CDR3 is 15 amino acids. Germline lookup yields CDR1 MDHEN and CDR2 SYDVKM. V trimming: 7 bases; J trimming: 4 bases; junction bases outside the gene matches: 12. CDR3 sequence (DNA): TGTGCCAGCACCCATGGGGGACAGACAACCTATGGCTACACCTTC. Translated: CASTHGGQTTYGYTF.

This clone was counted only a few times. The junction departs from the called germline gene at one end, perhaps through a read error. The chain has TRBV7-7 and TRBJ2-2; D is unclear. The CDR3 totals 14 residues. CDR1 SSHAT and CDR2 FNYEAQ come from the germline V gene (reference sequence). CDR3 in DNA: TGTGCTAGCAGCAGTACTGTGAACTCCGGGGAGCTGTTTTTT. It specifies CASSSTVNSGELFF.

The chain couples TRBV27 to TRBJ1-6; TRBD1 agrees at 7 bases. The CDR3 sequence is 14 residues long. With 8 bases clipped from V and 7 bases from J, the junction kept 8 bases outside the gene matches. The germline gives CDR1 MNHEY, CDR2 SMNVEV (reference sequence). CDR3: CASAETGRNSPLHF. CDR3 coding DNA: TGTGCCAGCGCCGAGACAGGGCGGAATTCACCCCTCCACTTT.

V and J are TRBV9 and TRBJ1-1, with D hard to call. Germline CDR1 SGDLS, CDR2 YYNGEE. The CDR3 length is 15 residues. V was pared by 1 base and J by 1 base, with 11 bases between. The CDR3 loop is CASSVTSHENTEAFF. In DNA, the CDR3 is TGTGCCAGCAGCGTAACAAGTCACGAGAACACTGAAGCTTTCTTT.

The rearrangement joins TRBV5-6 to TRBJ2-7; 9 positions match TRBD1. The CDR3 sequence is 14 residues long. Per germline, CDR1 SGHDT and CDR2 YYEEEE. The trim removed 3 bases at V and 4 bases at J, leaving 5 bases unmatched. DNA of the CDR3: TGTGCCAGCAGCTACGGGACAGGGTTGTACGAGCAGTACTTC. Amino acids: CASSYGTGLYEQYF.

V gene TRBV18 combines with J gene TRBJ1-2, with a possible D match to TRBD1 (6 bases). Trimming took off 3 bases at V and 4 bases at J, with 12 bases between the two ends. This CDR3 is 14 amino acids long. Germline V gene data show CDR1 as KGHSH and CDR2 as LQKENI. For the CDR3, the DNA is TGTGCCAGCTCACCGGACAGACAAGCCTATGGCTACACCTTC. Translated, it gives CASSPDRQAYGYTF.

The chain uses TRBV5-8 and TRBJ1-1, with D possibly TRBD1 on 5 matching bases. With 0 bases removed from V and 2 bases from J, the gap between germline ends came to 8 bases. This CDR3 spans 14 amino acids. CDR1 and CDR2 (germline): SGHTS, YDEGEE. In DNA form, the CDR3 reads TGTGCCAGCAGCTTGGTAGGGGATAACACTGAAGCTTTCTTT. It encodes CASSLVGDNTEAFF.

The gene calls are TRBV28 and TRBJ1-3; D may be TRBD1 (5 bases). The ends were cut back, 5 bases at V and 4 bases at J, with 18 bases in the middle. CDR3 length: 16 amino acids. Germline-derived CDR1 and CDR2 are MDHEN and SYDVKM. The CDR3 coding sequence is TGTGCCAGCAGTGGCTCCCCCCAGGGTACGGGAAACACCATATATTTT. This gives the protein CASSGSPQGTGNTIYF. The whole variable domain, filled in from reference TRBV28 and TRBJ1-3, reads DVKVTQSSRYLVKRTGEKVFLECVQDMDHENMFWYRQDPGLGLRLIYFSYDVKMKEKGDIPEGYSVSREKKERFSLILESASTNQTSMYLCASSGSPQGTGNTIYFGEGSWLTVV.

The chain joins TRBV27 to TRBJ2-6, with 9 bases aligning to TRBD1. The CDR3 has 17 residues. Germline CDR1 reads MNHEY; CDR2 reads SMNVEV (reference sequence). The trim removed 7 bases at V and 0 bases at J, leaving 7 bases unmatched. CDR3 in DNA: TGTGCCAGCACCGTGGGACAGGGATACTCTGGGGCCAACGTCCTGACTTTC. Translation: CASTVGQGYSGANVLTF.

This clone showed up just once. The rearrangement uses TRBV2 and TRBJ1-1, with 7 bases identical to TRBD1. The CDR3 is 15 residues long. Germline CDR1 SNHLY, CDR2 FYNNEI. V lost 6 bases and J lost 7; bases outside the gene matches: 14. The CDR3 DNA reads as TGTGCCAGCAGAGGGGGGACAGCCGACTTGGGTGAAGCTTTCTTT. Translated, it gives CASRGGTADLGEAFF.

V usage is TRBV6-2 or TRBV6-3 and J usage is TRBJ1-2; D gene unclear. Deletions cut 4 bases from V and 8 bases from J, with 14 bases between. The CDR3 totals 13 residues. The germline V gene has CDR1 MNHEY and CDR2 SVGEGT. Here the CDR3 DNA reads TGTGCCAGCAGTTCCTATCGGGGAGGCGGCTACACCTTC. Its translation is CASSSYRGGGYTF.

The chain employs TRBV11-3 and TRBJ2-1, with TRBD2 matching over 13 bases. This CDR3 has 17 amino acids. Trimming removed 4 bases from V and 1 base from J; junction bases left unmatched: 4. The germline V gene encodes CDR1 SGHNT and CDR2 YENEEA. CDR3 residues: CASSWGLAGTSYNEQFF. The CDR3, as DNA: TGTGCCAGCAGCTGGGGACTAGCGGGAACGTCCTACAATGAGCAGTTCTTC.

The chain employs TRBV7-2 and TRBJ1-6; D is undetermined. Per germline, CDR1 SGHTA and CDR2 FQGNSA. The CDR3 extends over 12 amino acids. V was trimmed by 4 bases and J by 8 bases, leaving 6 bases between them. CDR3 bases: TGTGCCAGCAGCTGGGGAGATTCACCCCTCCACTTT. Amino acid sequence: CASSWGDSPLHF.

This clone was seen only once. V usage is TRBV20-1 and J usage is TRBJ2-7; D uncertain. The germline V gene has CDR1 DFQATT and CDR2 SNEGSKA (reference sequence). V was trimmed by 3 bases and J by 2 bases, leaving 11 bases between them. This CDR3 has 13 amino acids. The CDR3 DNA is TGCAGTGCTAGTCGAACGGTTACCTACGAGCAGTACTTC. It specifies CSASRTVTYEQYF.

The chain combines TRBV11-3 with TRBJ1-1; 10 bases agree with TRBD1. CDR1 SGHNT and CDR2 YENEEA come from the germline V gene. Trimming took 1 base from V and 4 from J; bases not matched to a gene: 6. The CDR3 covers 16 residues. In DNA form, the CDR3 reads TGTGCCAGCAGCTTAGGGCGAGGACAGGGGGGCACTGAAGCTTTCTTT. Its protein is CASSLGRGQGGTEAFF.

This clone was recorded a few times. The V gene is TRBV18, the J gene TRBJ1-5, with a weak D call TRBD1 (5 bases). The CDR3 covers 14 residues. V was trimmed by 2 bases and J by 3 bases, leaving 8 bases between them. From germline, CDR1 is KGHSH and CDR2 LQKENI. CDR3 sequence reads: CASSPGTYNQPQHF. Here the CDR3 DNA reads TGTGCCAGCTCACCAGGGACTTACAATCAGCCCCAGCATTTT.

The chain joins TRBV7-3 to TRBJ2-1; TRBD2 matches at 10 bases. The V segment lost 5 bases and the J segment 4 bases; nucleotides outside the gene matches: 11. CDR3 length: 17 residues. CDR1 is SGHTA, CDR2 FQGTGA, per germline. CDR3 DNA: TGTGCCAGCAGCCCTCGGAGCGGGAGGGTGGTATACAATGAGCAGTTCTTC. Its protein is CASSPRSGRVVYNEQFF.

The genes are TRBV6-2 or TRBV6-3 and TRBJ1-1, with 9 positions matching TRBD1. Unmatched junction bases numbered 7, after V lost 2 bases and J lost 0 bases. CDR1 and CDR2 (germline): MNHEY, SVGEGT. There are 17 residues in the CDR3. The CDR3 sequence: CASSYADRGWVNTEAFF. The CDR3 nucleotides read TGTGCCAGCAGTTACGCGGACAGGGGTTGGGTGAACACTGAAGCTTTCTTT.

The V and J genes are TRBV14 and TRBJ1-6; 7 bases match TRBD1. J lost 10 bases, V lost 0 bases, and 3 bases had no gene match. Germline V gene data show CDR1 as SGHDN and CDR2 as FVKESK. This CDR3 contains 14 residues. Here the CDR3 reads CASSQETGRSPLHF. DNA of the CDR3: TGTGCCAGCAGCCAAGAGACAGGGAGATCACCCCTCCACTTT. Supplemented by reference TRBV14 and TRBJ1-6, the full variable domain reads EAGVTQFPSHSVIEKGQTVTLRCDPISGHDNLYWYRRVMGKEIKFLLHFVKESKQDESGMPNNRFLAERTGGTYSTLKVQPAELEDSGVYFCASSQETGRSPLHFGNGTRLTVT.